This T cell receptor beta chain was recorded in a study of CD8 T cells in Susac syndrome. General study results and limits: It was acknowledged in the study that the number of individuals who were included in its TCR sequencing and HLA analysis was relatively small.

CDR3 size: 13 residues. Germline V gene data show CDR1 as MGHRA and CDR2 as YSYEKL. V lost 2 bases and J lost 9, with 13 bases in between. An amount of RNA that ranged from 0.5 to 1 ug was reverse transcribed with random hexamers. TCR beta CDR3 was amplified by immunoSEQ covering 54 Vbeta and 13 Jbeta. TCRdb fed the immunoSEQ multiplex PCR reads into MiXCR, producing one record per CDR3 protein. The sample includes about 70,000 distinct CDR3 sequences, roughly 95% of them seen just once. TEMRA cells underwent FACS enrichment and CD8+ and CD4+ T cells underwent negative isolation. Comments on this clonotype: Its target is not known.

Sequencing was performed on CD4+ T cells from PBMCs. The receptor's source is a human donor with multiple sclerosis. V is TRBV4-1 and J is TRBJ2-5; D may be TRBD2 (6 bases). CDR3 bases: TGCGCCAGCAGCCAACCGGGACCGGGGGCCCAGTACTTC. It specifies CASSQPGPGAQYF.